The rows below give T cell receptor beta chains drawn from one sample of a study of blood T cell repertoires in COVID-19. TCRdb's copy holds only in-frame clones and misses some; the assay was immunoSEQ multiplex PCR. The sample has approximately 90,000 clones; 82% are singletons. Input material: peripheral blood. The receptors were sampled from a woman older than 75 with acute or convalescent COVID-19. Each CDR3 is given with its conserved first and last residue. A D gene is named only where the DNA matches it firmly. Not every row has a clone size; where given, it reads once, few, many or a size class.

TGTGCCAGCAGCTTCCGACAGGGAAATGAAAAACTGTTTTTT	CASSFRQGNEKLFF	TRBJ1-4	TRBV7-9	TRBD1	NA
TGTGCCATCAGCCAGTCCGGGACAGGGAAAGAAAAACTGTTTTTT	CAISQSGTGKEKLFF	TRBJ1-4	TRBV10-3	TRBD1	few
TGTGCCACCAGTCAACCTGCGAGCTACGAGCAGTACTTC	CATSQPASYEQYF	TRBJ2-7	TRBV24-1	NA	NA
TGTGCCAGCAGGGCACAGGGGGCGAATTACTATGGCTACACCTTC	CASRAQGANYYGYTF	TRBJ1-2	TRBV6-5	TRBD1	once
TGTGCCAGCAGCGAAAATTCAGGCGAGCAGTTCTTC	CASSENSGEQFF	TRBJ2-1	TRBV9	NA	once
TGTGCCAGCAGCCAAGAGTTGGAGAACTCCTACGAGCAGTACTTC	CASSQELENSYEQYF	TRBJ2-7	TRBV4-2	NA	NA
TGTGCCAGCAGCCAAGGACAGGGGGCTCGCGGCTACACCTTC	CASSQGQGARGYTF	TRBJ1-2	TRBV3-1/TRBV3-2	TRBD1	NA
TGTGCCAGCAGTTTCTTAGGGGATTTCGACGAGCAGTACTTC	CASSFLGDFDEQYF	TRBJ2-7	TRBV28	NA	NA
TGTGCCAGCAGCGGACTAGCGGGCCCGAGCTCCTACAATGAGCAGTTCTTC	CASSGLAGPSSYNEQFF	TRBJ2-1	TRBV5-4	TRBD2	NA
TGTGCCAGCAGCCTCCCCGGGAGGCCTAGCACAGATACGCAGTATTTT	CASSLPGRPSTDTQYF	TRBJ2-3	TRBV7-9	TRBD2	NA
TGCGCCAGCAGCCGTCGACAGGGAGACACTGAAGCTTTCTTT	CASSRRQGDTEAFF	TRBJ1-1	TRBV5-1	TRBD1	NA
TGTGCCAGCAGCTCATCCATCCCCCCCCAGCATTTT	CASSSSIPPQHF	TRBJ1-5	TRBV7-2	NA	NA
TGCGCCAGCAGCCCAACTAGCGGGGGGGCCGGATACAATGAGCAGTTCTTC	CASSPTSGGAGYNEQFF	TRBJ2-1	TRBV5-1	TRBD2	NA
TGTGCCAGCAGTGAATTGGGGCAGGGTGCTCTCCCGAATTCACCCCTCCACTTT	CASSELGQGALPNSPLHF	TRBJ1-6	TRBV25-1	NA	NA
TGCGCCAGCAGCTCGGGACAGGGGAACCGGGAGCTGTTTTTT	CASSSGQGNRELFF	TRBJ2-2	TRBV5-1	TRBD1	NA
TGTGCCAGCAGTGATATCAGGACTCAGTATGGCTACACCTTC	CASSDIRTQYGYTF	TRBJ1-2	TRBV6-1	NA	few
TGTGCCAGCAGTGAAATCGGGGGGCGCGGAGATACGCAGTATTTT	CASSEIGGRGDTQYF	TRBJ2-3	TRBV6-1	NA	once
TGTGCCAGTAGTAAGGGCCCCCTCGGGGGGGGGACCGCAGATACGCAGTATTTT	CASSKGPLGGGTADTQYF	TRBJ2-3	TRBV19	TRBD2	NA
TGTGCCAGCAGCTTACTCGGGGGGTCACCCTATAATTCACCCCTCCACTTT	CASSLLGGSPYNSPLHF	TRBJ1-6	TRBV5-4	NA	NA
TGTGCCAGCAGCTTGGAGGTTTCTCCAGGGTACACCTACGAGCAGTACTTC	CASSLEVSPGYTYEQYF	TRBJ2-7	TRBV5-4	NA	few
TGTGCCAGCAGCCAAGAGCAAGCTAGGATGGAGACCCAGTACTTC	CASSQEQARMETQYF	TRBJ2-5	TRBV3-1/TRBV3-2	NA	NA
TGTGCCACCAGGGAGGACCGTTCCTACGAGCAGTACTTC	CATREDRSYEQYF	TRBJ2-7	TRBV15	NA	NA
TGCGCCAGCAGACCCACGGGCAGGGTCGGGGGCTACACCTTC	CASRPTGRVGGYTF	TRBJ1-2	TRBV10-2	NA	NA
TGTGCCAGCAGCCCCTACGGCGGAGCGGGGGGTACCTACGAGCAGTACTTC	CASSPYGGAGGTYEQYF	TRBJ2-7	TRBV7-8	TRBD2	few
TGTGCCAGCAGCATAACTAGCGGGAACACCGGGGAGCTGTTTTTT	CASSITSGNTGELFF	TRBJ2-2	TRBV4-2	TRBD2	NA
TGCAGCGGTTCGGTGCAGGACACTGAAGCTTTCTTT	CSGSVQDTEAFF	TRBJ1-1	TRBV29-1	NA	NA
TGTGCCAGCAGCCCCATCACCGGGACAGGCTTTTTCTACGAGCAGTACTTC	CASSPITGTGFFYEQYF	TRBJ2-7	TRBV5-8	TRBD1	NA
TGTGCCAGCAGCCTTTCGGGGGGTTTCGGGGAGCTGTTTTTT	CASSLSGGFGELFF	TRBJ2-2	TRBV5-4	TRBD2	NA
TGTGCCAGCAGCCAAGATCAACAGATCTATGGCTACACCTTC	CASSQDQQIYGYTF	TRBJ1-2	TRBV3-1/TRBV3-2	NA	NA
TGTGCCAGCAGCCAAGTTCGGCGGGAGAACAATGAGCAGTTCTTC	CASSQVRRENNEQFF	TRBJ2-1	TRBV4-2	TRBD2	NA
TGCGCCAGCAGCCCCCCCTTACAGGGATCAGCTTTCTTT	CASSPPLQGSAFF	TRBJ1-1	TRBV5-1	NA	few
TGTGCCAGCAGTTGGGGGTTTGGTTTCATATCGGGAGACACTGAAGCTTTCTTT	CASSWGFGFISGDTEAFF	TRBJ1-1	TRBV28	NA	NA
TGTGCCAGCAGCCAGGGGGCCGGGACAGGGGAGACCCAGTACTTC	CASSQGAGTGETQYF	TRBJ2-5	TRBV3-1/TRBV3-2	TRBD1	NA
TGTGCCAGCAGCCTAGAAGGACTAGCCAGCGGGGGGCTGTACTTC	CASSLEGLASGGLYF	TRBJ2-5	TRBV3-1/TRBV3-2	TRBD2	NA